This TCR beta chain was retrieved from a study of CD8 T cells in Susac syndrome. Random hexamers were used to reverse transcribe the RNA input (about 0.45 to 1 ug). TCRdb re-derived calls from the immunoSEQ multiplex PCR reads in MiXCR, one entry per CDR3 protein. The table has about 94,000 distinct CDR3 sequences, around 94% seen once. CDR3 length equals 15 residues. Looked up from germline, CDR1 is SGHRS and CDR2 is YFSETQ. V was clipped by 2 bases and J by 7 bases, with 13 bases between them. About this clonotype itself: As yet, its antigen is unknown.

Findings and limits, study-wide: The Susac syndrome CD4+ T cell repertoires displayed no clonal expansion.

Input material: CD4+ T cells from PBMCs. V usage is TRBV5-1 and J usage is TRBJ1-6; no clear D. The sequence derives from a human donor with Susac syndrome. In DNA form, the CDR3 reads TGCGCCAGCAGCTTCGGACGGGAGGGAAATTCACCCCTCCACTTT. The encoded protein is CASSFGREGNSPLHF.